These 32 T cell receptor beta chains were sequenced from one sample in a study of blood T cell repertoires in COVID-19. Only in-frame clones appear in the TCRdb table, and some are missing; sequencing was by immunoSEQ multiplex PCR. The table has around 230,000 clones, 70% to 90% seen once. The sample taken for sequencing was peripheral blood. These receptors all stem from a woman in her 70s with active or convalescent COVID-19.

In DNA form, the CDR3 reads TGTGCCAGCAGGGGGCCACGGAATGAGCAGTTCTTC. This encodes CASRGPRNEQFF. V gene TRBV12-3 or TRBV12-4 combines with J gene TRBJ2-1; D perhaps matches TRBD1 (5 bases). The CDR3 has 12 amino acids. Trimming removed 6 bases at V and 7 bases at J, with 10 bases between.

The chain uses TRBV11-2 and TRBJ1-5, with 8 positions matching TRBD1. This CDR3 has 17 amino acids. V lost 10 bases and J lost 0; bases outside the gene matches: 14. Per germline, CDR1 SGHAT and CDR2 FQNNGV. The CDR3 sequence is CANRRGTGANSNQPQHF. The DNA of the CDR3 is TGTGCCAACAGGCGGGGGACAGGAGCAAATAGCAATCAGCCCCAGCATTTT.

This CDR3 reads CASSVVDRSSQPQHF. The CDR3 nucleotides are TGTGCCAGCAGCGTGGTGGACAGGTCGTCCCAGCCCCAGCATTTT. The J gene is TRBJ1-5, the V gene TRBV2; TRBD1 agrees at 7 bases. Per germline, CDR1 SNHLY and CDR2 FYNNEI. CDR3 length: 15 residues. The junction had 12 bases not matched to a gene; V was cut back by 6 bases and J by 7 bases.

This chain joins TRBV12-3 or TRBV12-4 and TRBJ1-5; D may be TRBD1 (6 bases). CDR3 length equals 12 residues. Trimming removed 8 bases from V and 6 bases from J, with 11 bases in between. CDR3 loop: CASGAGAQPQHF. The CDR3 DNA reads as TGTGCCAGCGGCGCAGGGGCTCAGCCCCAGCATTTT.

This clone showed up just once. The rearrangement links TRBV6-5 to TRBJ2-2; tentatively, D is TRBD1 (6 bases). Trimming took 2 bases from V and 2 from J, leaving 9 bases between them. CDR1 is MNHEY and CDR2 is SVGAGI in the germline V gene. The CDR3 covers 15 residues. CDR3 coding DNA: TGTGCCAGCAGTTACAGGACAGACAACACCGGGGAGCTGTTTTTT. Residues: CASSYRTDNTGELFF.

The chain links TRBV21-1 to TRBJ2-1; the D call in the table, TRBD2, was not verified against the DNA. TRBV21-1 represents a pseudogene. CDR3 length equals 19 residues. DNA of the CDR3: TGTGCCAGCCCGCGCAGGTTTAGCGGGATCCGAGACTACTACAATGAGCAGTTCTTC. Amino acid sequence: CASPRRFSGIRDYYNEQFF.

The rearrangement links TRBV11-3 to TRBJ1-6; D is unclear. Trimming removed 4 bases from V and 10 bases from J, with 8 bases in between. The CDR3 spans 12 residues. Germline V gene sequence: CDR1 SGHNT, CDR2 YENEEA. The CDR3 sequence: CASSSPGSPLHF. The CDR3 DNA follows: TGTGCCAGCAGCTCCCCGGGGTCACCCCTCCACTTT.

V usage is TRBV27 and J usage is TRBJ2-3; 11 bases match TRBD1. J lost 3 bases, V lost 4 bases, and 3 bases had no gene match. This CDR3 region has 15 residues. Germline values: CDR1 MNHEY, CDR2 SMNVEV (reference sequence). CDR3 nucleotides: TGTGCCAGCAGTTCATGGGACAGGGGGACAGATACGCAGTATTTT. It translates to CASSSWDRGTDTQYF.

The chain joins TRBV5-4 to TRBJ2-5; D might be TRBD1 (5 bases). The CDR3 length is 14 residues. V lost 2 bases to trimming and J lost 2 bases, with 10 bases between them. From germline, CDR1 is SGHNT and CDR2 YYREEE (reference sequence). CDR3 in amino acids: CASSFYDSQETQYF. The CDR3 nucleotides read TGTGCCAGCAGCTTCTACGACAGTCAAGAGACCCAGTACTTC.

The CDR3 sequence: CASSQVSQVSYEQYF. The CDR3 nucleotides read TGTGCCAGCAGCCAAGTCTCACAGGTTTCCTACGAGCAGTACTTC. The chain is built from TRBV3-1 (or the pseudogene TRBV3-2) and TRBJ2-7, with a weak D call TRBD1 (5 bases). Trimming removed 1 base from V and 1 base from J, with 11 bases in between. Germline V gene sequence: CDR1 LGHDT, CDR2 YNNKEL (reference sequence). CDR3 length: 15 amino acids.

The chain employs TRBV7-9 and TRBJ1-1; no reliable D call. Looked up from germline, CDR1 is SEHNR and CDR2 is FQNEAQ (reference sequence). Trimming removed 5 bases at V and 0 bases at J, with 7 bases between. This CDR3 is 13 amino acids long. The CDR3 protein is CASSPRLNTEAFF. CDR3 DNA sequence: TGTGCCAGCAGCCCCAGGCTGAACACTGAAGCTTTCTTT.

This chain uses TRBV7-9 with TRBJ1-3, with a possible D match to TRBD1 (6 bases). This CDR3 is built from 15 residues. Germline CDR1 reads SEHNR; CDR2 reads FQNEAQ (reference sequence). The V and J ends lost 5 bases and 7 bases respectively, with 18 bases between them. CDR3 in DNA: TGTGCCAGCAGCCCAACCAGGGGCTCAGGGAACACCATATATTTT. Translated, it gives CASSPTRGSGNTIYF.

The chain recombines TRBV15 with TRBJ2-7; TRBD1 matches 10 bases. This CDR3 has 15 amino acids. The ends lost 3 bases at V and 0 bases at J; junction bases unmatched: 2. The germline gives CDR1 LNHNV, CDR2 YYDKDF (reference sequence). The CDR3 reads CATSRGQGISYEQYF. DNA of the CDR3: TGTGCCACCAGCAGGGGACAGGGGATCTCCTACGAGCAGTACTTC.

This clone was detected once. J is TRBJ2-7 and V is TRBV3-1 (or the pseudogene TRBV3-2); 12 positions agree with TRBD2. CDR3 length: 18 amino acids. With V trimmed by 5 bases and J by 7 bases, 18 bases remained unmatched. CDR1 and CDR2 from the germline V gene are LGHDT and YNNKEL (reference sequence). The CDR3 DNA reads TGTGCCAGCAGCTCTTTACTAGCGGGAGGCCCCGGCCCTCAGGAGCAGTACTTC. Amino acid sequence: CASSSLLAGGPGPQEQYF.

This chain joins TRBV24-1 and TRBJ2-1; possible D gene TRBD1, 6 bases. V lost 2 bases and J lost 3, with 13 bases in between. Looked up from germline, CDR1 is KGHDR and CDR2 is SFDVKD. This CDR3 contains 16 residues. The CDR3 region is CATSDSPGQFYNEQFF. CDR3 coding DNA: TGTGCCACCAGTGATTCCCCCGGACAGTTCTACAATGAGCAGTTCTTC.

This clone was recorded once. This chain links TRBV2 with TRBJ2-1; 12 nucleotides match TRBD2. This CDR3 is built from 15 residues. V gave up 5 bases and J gave up 8 bases; unmatched junction bases: 7. In germline, CDR1 is SNHLY, CDR2 FYNNEI. The CDR3 DNA reads TGTGCCAGCAGTAACGGACTAGCGGGAATGCATGAGCAGTTCTTC. It translates to CASSNGLAGMHEQFF.

This rearrangement joins TRBV9 to TRBJ1-2; 7 nucleotides match TRBD1. The CDR3 consists of 15 residues. With 6 bases clipped from V and 8 bases from J, the junction kept 16 bases outside the gene matches. The germline CDR1 and CDR2 sequences are SGDLS and YYNGEE. CDR3 protein: CASTRQADRKGGYTF. The CDR3 DNA reads TGTGCCAGCACACGCCAGGCGGACAGGAAAGGGGGCTACACCTTC.

The chain has TRBV4-1 and TRBJ2-7; 7 nucleotides align to TRBD2. The V and J ends lost 0 bases and 2 bases, in that order; junction bases with no gene match: 7. This CDR3 has 16 amino acids. Germline CDR1 and CDR2: MGHRA and YSYEKL. The CDR3: CASSQDPLAQTYEQYF. For the CDR3, the DNA is TGCGCCAGCAGCCAAGACCCACTAGCGCAAACCTACGAGCAGTACTTC.

This clone was seen once. The V gene is TRBV15, the J gene TRBJ1-4; weak D call: TRBD1 (6 bases). Trimming took 1 base from V and 8 from J, leaving 11 bases between them. The CDR3 sequence is 14 residues long. In germline, CDR1 is LNHNV, CDR2 YYDKDF (reference sequence). The CDR3 loop is CATSRARGQEKLFF. CDR3 bases: TGTGCCACCAGCAGAGCCAGGGGCCAAGAAAAACTGTTTTTT. Variable domain in full (rest from reference TRBV15 and TRBJ1-4): DAMVIQNPRYQVTQFGKPVTLSCSQTLNHNVMYWYQQKSSQAPKLLFHYYDKDFNNEADTPDNFQSRRPNTSFCFLDIRSPGLGDTAMYLCATSRARGQEKLFFGSGTQLSVL.

The rearrangement links TRBV7-2 to TRBJ1-1, with D unresolved. The CDR3 runs 14 residues. V was trimmed by 5 bases and J by 0 bases, leaving 10 bases between them. Germline CDR1 is SGHTA and CDR2 is FQGNSA. The CDR3 region has the DNA TGTGCCAGCAGCGCCAGGACTCTGAACACTGAAGCTTTCTTT. It codes for CASSARTLNTEAFF. Combining the CDR3 with reference TRBV7-2 and TRBJ1-1 gives the whole variable domain GAGVSQSPSNKVTEKGKDVELRCDPISGHTALYWYRQSLGQGLEFLIYFQGNSAPDKSGLPSDRFSAERTGGSVSTLTIQRTQQEDSAVYLCASSARTLNTEAFFGQGTRLTVV.

This clone has a single count. The rearrangement joins TRBV7-6 to TRBJ2-1; D is ambiguous. The CDR3 spans 15 residues. Trimming removed 1 base from V and 3 bases from J, with 10 bases in between. Looked up from germline, CDR1 is SGHVS and CDR2 is FNYEAQ. DNA for the CDR3: TGTGCCAGCAGCTTAGGGTCCGGGTTCTACAATGAGCAGTTCTTC. The encoded protein is CASSLGSGFYNEQFF.

This chain links TRBV5-6 with TRBJ2-3; 7 nucleotides align to TRBD2. The CDR3 length is 15 residues. V was pared by 3 bases and J by 7 bases, with 11 bases of the junction left unmatched. Germline V gene data show CDR1 as SGHDT and CDR2 as YYEEEE. This CDR3 reads CASSSGLGTVNTQYF. The CDR3 DNA reads as TGTGCCAGCAGCTCCGGACTAGGGACCGTAAATACGCAGTATTTT. The entire variable domain, with the rest obtained from reference TRBV5-6 and TRBJ2-3, is as follows: DAGVTQSPTHLIKTRGQQVTLRCSPKSGHDTVSWYQQALGQGPQFIFQYYEEEERQRGNFPDRFSGHQFPNYSSELNVNALLLGDSALYLCASSSGLGTVNTQYFGPGTRLTVL.

This clone was seen only a few times. J is TRBJ1-4 and V is TRBV5-1; 9 bases are shared with TRBD1. Per germline, CDR1 SGHRS and CDR2 YFSETQ. J was trimmed by 6 bases and V by 4 bases; bases with no gene match: 7. The CDR3 sequence is 15 residues long. CDR3 region: CASSVNTGGYEKLFF. The CDR3 DNA follows: TGCGCCAGCAGCGTGAACACAGGGGGCTATGAAAAACTGTTTTTT.

This chain links TRBV5-1 with TRBJ2-3, with 12 nucleotides matching TRBD2. Germline loops: CDR1 SGHRS, CDR2 YFSETQ. Trimming at V came to 0 bases and at J to 6 bases, leaving 8 bases not matched to a gene. The CDR3 length is 17 residues. The CDR3 nucleotides are TGCGCCAGCAGCTTGGCGGCTAGCGGGGGGGCTTGGGATACGCAGTATTTT. Its translation is CASSLAASGGAWDTQYF. The variable domain in full, with the rest retrieved from reference TRBV5-1 and TRBJ2-3, is KAGVTQTPRYLIKTRGQQVTLSCSPISGHRSVSWYQQTPGQGLQFLFEYFSETQRNKGNFPGRFSGRQFSNSRSEMNVSTLELGDSALYLCASSLAASGGAWDTQYFGPGTRLTVL.

As to this clone: This sample also contains other DNA sequences that code for the same CDR3. DNA for the CDR3: TGTGCCAGCAGTCTTAGCTACACTGAAGCTTTCTTT. Translated, it gives CASSLSYTEAFF. This chain uses TRBV12-3 or TRBV12-4 with TRBJ1-1; D call uncertain. The CDR3 spans 12 residues. With 5 bases removed from V and 3 bases from J, the gap between germline ends came to 7 bases.

The chain recombines TRBV4-1 with TRBJ2-3; D may be TRBD1 (5 bases). V lost 2 bases and J lost 7, with 13 bases in between. Germline assignment: CDR1 MGHRA and CDR2 YSYEKL. The CDR3 has 14 residues. The CDR3 coding sequence is TGCGCCAGCAGCCAATCAATCCAGGGAAATACGCAGTATTTT. Its protein product is CASSQSIQGNTQYF.

The chain uses TRBV7-2 and TRBJ2-5, with D possibly matching TRBD2 (6 bases). The germline CDR1 and CDR2 sequences are SGHTA and FQGNSA. The CDR3 spans 11 residues. The V end lost 8 bases, the J end lost 4 bases, and 8 bases lay between the germline ends. The CDR3 reads CASLGGETQYF. CDR3 nucleotide sequence: TGTGCCAGCTTGGGGGGAGAGACCCAGTACTTC.

This rearrangement joins TRBV7-9 to TRBJ2-7; D might be TRBD1 (5 bases). From germline, CDR1 is SEHNR and CDR2 FQNEAQ (reference sequence). V lost 9 bases, J lost 2 bases, and 11 bases lay in between. This CDR3 is built from 12 residues. CDR3 residues: CASGREPYEQYF. Here the CDR3 DNA reads TGTGCCAGTGGCAGGGAACCCTACGAGCAGTACTTC.

The genes are TRBV5-1 and TRBJ2-2; a weak D match, TRBD1 (6 bases). V was pared by 3 bases and J by 7 bases, with 13 bases between. The CDR3 extends over 14 amino acids. CDR1 and CDR2 from the germline V gene are SGHRS and YFSETQ. CDR3 bases: TGCGCCAGCAGCTCAGTACAGGGAAGCGGGGAGCTGTTTTTT. Its translation: CASSSVQGSGELFF.

This chain links TRBV7-2 with TRBJ1-5, with D unresolved. V lost 4 bases to trimming and J lost 1 base, with 11 bases between them. This CDR3 has 15 residues. Germline V gene sequence: CDR1 SGHTA, CDR2 FQGNSA. The CDR3 DNA reads as TGTGCCAGCAGCTCCGGGTGGCGGAGCAATCAGCCCCAGCATTTT. Translated: CASSSGWRSNQPQHF.

A few counts support this clone. This sequence joins TRBV2 and TRBJ1-2; D gene uncertain. CDR3 length: 15 amino acids. Deletions cut 6 bases from V and 4 bases from J, with 18 bases between. CDR1 and CDR2 from the germline V gene are SNHLY and FYNNEI. This chain's CDR3 is CASSPGEYDLYGYTF. CDR3 coding DNA: TGTGCCAGCAGCCCCGGGGAATATGACCTCTATGGCTACACCTTC.

The chain couples TRBV9 to TRBJ1-1; TRBD1 might be the D (6 bases). Trimming cost V 6 bases and J 7 bases, with 13 bases left between them. CDR1 and CDR2 from the germline V gene are SGDLS and YYNGEE. This CDR3 has 12 residues. The CDR3 spells CASTDRSGEAFF. CDR3 in DNA: TGTGCCAGCACCGACAGGTCGGGTGAAGCTTTCTTT.